Each of the 18 T cell receptor beta chains below was sequenced from the same sample in a study of shared T cell receptors in the human thymus. Repertoires were generated with immunoSEQ multiplex PCR, while TCRdb's copy carries only in-frame clones and drops some. The sample records 720,000 or so clones, approximately 85% being singletons. The same specimen was also included in a second study, on human thymus T cells.

The sample taken for sequencing was thymocytes. These receptors originate from a girl under three years old with a congenital heart defect.

The rearrangement uses TRBV10-3 and TRBJ1-5; 8 nucleotides agree with TRBD1. Germline CDR1 is ENHRY and CDR2 is SYGVKD. With V trimmed by 2 bases and J by 7 bases, 7 bases remained unmatched. The CDR3 is 15 amino acids. The CDR3 loop reads CAISEGQGGGQPQHF. The CDR3, as DNA: TGTGCCATCAGTGAGGGACAGGGTGGGGGACAGCCCCAGCATTTT.

This rearrangement joins TRBV7-2 to TRBJ2-7; tentatively, D is TRBD2 (6 bases). CDR1 and CDR2 from the germline V gene are SGHTA and FQGNSA. V shed 5 bases and J shed 3 bases, with 17 bases lying between them. The CDR3 has 15 amino acids. Here the CDR3 DNA reads TGTGCCAGCAGCAACTGGAGGGGCTTCTTCTACGAGCAGTACTTC. Its protein product is CASSNWRGFFYEQYF.

The V gene is TRBV11-3, the J gene TRBJ1-1; TRBD1 is a possible D gene (5 bases). The V end lost 3 bases, the J end lost 0 bases, and 20 bases lay between the germline ends. Per the germline V gene, CDR1 is SGHNT and CDR2 is YENEEA. The CDR3 consists of 18 residues. The CDR3 DNA is TGTGCCAGCAGCTTCGTTGGGTACTGGGAGGACATGAACACTGAAGCTTTCTTT. Amino acids: CASSFVGYWEDMNTEAFF.

The chain has TRBV5-6 and TRBJ2-5; 8 bases map to TRBD1. TRBJ2-7 matches the DNA end more closely, so the J call is doubtful. The CDR3 totals 16 residues. CDR1 and CDR2 (germline): SGHDT, YYEEEE. The CDR3 coding sequence is TGTGCCAGCAGCTTTCGACAGGGGAATATCATCTACGAGCAGTACTTC. Translating gives CASSFRQGNIIYEQYF.

J is TRBJ2-5 and V is TRBV14; 8 bases are a match to TRBD2. V shed 6 bases and J 2 bases; nucleotides not matched to a gene: 5. There are 14 residues in the CDR3. Germline V CDR1 and CDR2: SGHDN, FVKESK. The CDR3 sequence is CASRLSGGQETQYF. The CDR3 bases are TGTGCCAGCAGGCTAAGCGGGGGTCAAGAGACCCAGTACTTC.

The V and J genes are TRBV2 and TRBJ2-5; 13 positions agree with TRBD2. The CDR3 is 17 amino acids. Losses at the gene ends were 5 bases for V and 0 bases for J; bases not matched to a gene: 6. Germline values: CDR1 SNHLY, CDR2 FYNNEI. The CDR3 DNA reads TGTGCCAGCAGTCACGGACTAGCGGGGGATTACCAAGAGACCCAGTACTTC. The encoded protein is CASSHGLAGDYQETQYF.

This CDR3 is CASSQDWRLVAETQYF. The CDR3 DNA follows: TGCGCCAGCAGCCAAGACTGGCGACTAGTCGCAGAGACCCAGTACTTC. This chain connects TRBV4-1 to TRBJ2-5; D perhaps matches TRBD2 (6 bases). The CDR3 length is 16 residues. Germline V lookup: CDR1 MGHRA, CDR2 YSYEKL. Deletions cut 0 bases from V and 4 bases from J, with 15 bases between.

The chain links TRBV19 to TRBJ1-4; no clear D gene. Germline CDR1 LNHDA, CDR2 SQIVND (reference sequence). V lost 3 bases and J lost 8, with 13 bases in between. The CDR3 consists of 14 residues. As DNA, the CDR3 is TGTGCCAGTAGTATGGGTGGGTTGCGGGAAAAACTGTTTTTT. It translates to CASSMGGLREKLFF.

The rearrangement joins TRBV5-1 to TRBJ2-1; a weak D match, TRBD2 (5 bases). The V end was cut by 1 base, the J end by 6 bases, with 17 bases between. The CDR3 totals 16 residues. The germline gives CDR1 SGHRS, CDR2 YFSETQ. The CDR3 DNA reads TGCGCCAGCAGCTTGTATGCCCAGCGGTGGTTCAATGAGCAGTTCTTC. It specifies CASSLYAQRWFNEQFF.

This clone came up a few times. The rearrangement joins TRBV12-2 to TRBJ1-2; the table gives TRBD1 as D, unverified against the DNA. TRBV12-2 corresponds to a pseudogene. The CDR3 is 15 residues long. Here the CDR3 DNA reads TGTGCAAGTCGCTTAGTGACAGGGGGCCTGCTTGGCTACACCTTC. Protein: CASRLVTGGLLGYTF.

J is TRBJ1-6 and V is TRBV5-5; maybe TRBD1 (6 bases). Germline V gene lookup returns CDR1 SGHKS and CDR2 YYEKEE (reference sequence). This CDR3 region has 14 residues. V was trimmed by 0 bases and J by 9 bases, leaving 10 bases between them. Written as DNA, the CDR3 is TGTGCCAGCAGCTTGGTGGGGACACCTTCACCCCTCCACTTT. The encoded protein is CASSLVGTPSPLHF.

Comments on this clone: Other DNA variants within this sample encode the same CDR3. The genes are TRBV25-1 and TRBJ2-2; 10 nucleotides align to TRBD1. CDR3 size: 17 residues. Germline V gene lookup returns CDR1 MGHDK and CDR2 SYGVNS. Germline trimming cut 0 bases from V and 10 bases from J; bases unmatched to any gene: 11. The DNA for the CDR3 is TGTGCCAGCAGTGAATATGCGGGACAGGGGAGAAGGGAGGAGCTGTTTTTT. It codes for CASSEYAGQGRREELFF.

This clone was seen more than once but under ten times. J is TRBJ1-4 and V is TRBV27, with D possibly matching TRBD1 (5 bases). Deletions cut 0 bases from V and 6 bases from J, with 11 bases between. Germline V CDR1 and CDR2: MNHEY, SMNVEV (reference sequence). The CDR3 is 15 residues long. CDR3 region: CASSLSRRADEKLFF. CDR3 nucleotide sequence: TGTGCCAGCAGTTTATCCCGCAGGGCGGATGAAAAACTGTTTTTT.

The V gene is TRBV6-1, the J gene TRBJ2-3; D remains ambiguous. This CDR3 contains 14 residues. Looked up from germline, CDR1 is MNHNS and CDR2 is SASEGT. Deletions cut 5 bases from V and 2 bases from J, with 11 bases between. As DNA, the CDR3 is TGTGCCAGCAGTTTCCGGGTTACCACAGATACGCAGTATTTT. This translates into CASSFRVTTDTQYF.

This chain connects TRBV7-9 to TRBJ2-3; TRBD1 might be the D (6 bases). The CDR3 has 16 residues. From germline, CDR1 is SEHNR and CDR2 FQNEAQ (reference sequence). V was cut by 1 base and J by 2 bases, with 13 bases left in between. CDR3 sequence: CASSLDRVGDTDTQYF. The CDR3 DNA sequence: TGTGCCAGCAGCTTAGACAGGGTCGGGGACACAGATACGCAGTATTTT.

The chain uses TRBV6-1 and TRBJ1-2; 9 bases line up with TRBD1. V trimming: 4 bases; J trimming: 2 bases; junction bases outside the gene matches: 11. This CDR3 contains 17 residues. CDR1 MNHNS and CDR2 SASEGT come from the germline V gene. CDR3 region: CASSGRAGQGVNYGYTF. Written as DNA, the CDR3 is TGTGCCAGCAGTGGGAGAGCGGGACAGGGAGTGAACTATGGCTACACCTTC.

The CDR3 region is CASSLEASGGCNEQFF. The CDR3 nucleotides are TGTGCCAGCAGTTTAGAGGCTAGCGGGGGATGTAATGAGCAGTTCTTC. This rearrangement joins TRBV27 to TRBJ2-1; 10 bases are a match to TRBD2. The CDR3 has 16 residues. V was clipped by 2 bases and J by 7 bases; unmatched bases: 8. Germline V CDR1 and CDR2: MNHEY, SMNVEV (reference sequence).

The gene calls are TRBV6-1 and TRBJ1-2; D unresolved. The CDR3 sequence is 17 residues long. The V gene's germline CDR1 is MNHNS and CDR2 SASEGT. Trimming cost V 2 bases and J 7 bases, with 23 bases left between them. CDR3 region: CASSETSGSGEVFGYTF. DNA for the CDR3: TGTGCCAGCAGTGAAACTTCGGGGTCCGGAGAAGTGTTTGGCTACACCTTC.